These T cell receptor beta chains were read from a single sample in a study of Ad26.COV2.S vaccination and SARS-CoV-2 variants. Produced via immunoSEQ multiplex PCR; TCRdb's table is partial and in-frame only. Among 380,000 or so clones listed, about 87% were seen once. Here the sequenced sample was peripheral blood, taken in a trial of Ad26.COV2.S vaccine versus placebo. These receptors were taken from a person between 18 and 65 years old who received the Ad26.COV2.S COVID-19 vaccine or a placebo. CDR3s include the opening cysteine and the closing phenylalanine or tryptophan. Each record gives: J gene, D gene, V gene, clone size, CDR3 protein, CDR3 DNA. D genes are given only for firm matches. Where a row states a size, it is once, few, many or the class of an expanded clone; other rows omit it.

>TRBJ2-2|TRBD2|TRBV19|.
CASSIGLAGVTGELFF
TGTGCCAGTAGTATCGGGCTAGCGGGAGTCACCGGGGAGCTGTTTTTT
>TRBJ2-7|TRBD1|TRBV2|.
CASRKQGEAYEQYF
TGTGCCAGCAGGAAACAGGGGGAGGCCTACGAGCAGTACTTC
>TRBJ1-2|TRBD1|TRBV19|.
CASEPRDRGSGYYGYTF
TGTGCCAGTGAGCCGAGGGACAGGGGTAGTGGGTACTATGGCTACACCTTC
>TRBJ2-2|.|TRBV7-2|.
CASSLGPTGELFF
TGTGCCAGCAGCTTAGGGCCCACCGGGGAGCTGTTTTTT
>TRBJ1-5|.|TRBV2|.
CASSEALKRTAHQPQHF
TGTGCCAGCAGTGAAGCGCTTAAAAGAACAGCGCATCAGCCCCAGCATTTT
>TRBJ2-5|.|TRBV7-2|once
CASSLEVHRRTQETQYF
TGTGCCAGCAGCTTAGAGGTCCACCGCAGGACCCAAGAGACCCAGTACTTC
>TRBJ1-2|.|TRBV19|.
CASSIGGGAVYGYTF
TGTGCCAGTAGTATAGGGGGCGGTGCTGTCTATGGCTACACCTTC
>TRBJ1-2|.|TRBV7-2|.
CASSLDGNYGYTF
TGTGCCAGCAGCTTAGACGGTAACTATGGCTACACCTTC
>TRBJ1-5|TRBD1|TRBV4-1|.
CASSQAAGGFEPQHF
TGCGCCAGCAGCCAAGCCGCAGGGGGCTTTGAGCCCCAGCATTTT
>TRBJ2-5|.|TRBV6-5|.
CASSYSRAGQETQYF
TGTGCCAGCAGTTACTCTCGGGCAGGACAAGAGACCCAGTACTTC
>TRBJ2-5|TRBD1|TRBV2|.
CASRDRGSETQYF
TGTGCCAGCAGGGACAGGGGATCAGAGACCCAGTACTTC
>TRBJ1-3|TRBD1|TRBV10-3|once
CATGQSSGNTIYF
TGTGCCACGGGACAGAGCTCTGGAAACACCATATATTTT
>TRBJ1-2|TRBD1|TRBV25-1|.
CASSRQGYGYTF
TGTGCCAGCTCACGACAGGGCTATGGCTACACCTTC
>TRBJ2-2|.|TRBV7-3|.
CASSLRESGELFF
TGTGCCAGCAGCTTAAGGGAATCCGGGGAGCTGTTTTTT
>TRBJ2-7|TRBD2|TRBV19|.
CASRETSGTGSEQYF
TGTGCCAGTAGGGAGACTAGCGGGACGGGTTCCGAGCAGTACTTC
>TRBJ2-7|.|TRBV19|.
CASSVSGNRRYF
TGTGCCAGTAGTGTTTCCGGGAACAGGAGATACTTC
>TRBJ2-2|.|TRBV7-9|.
CASSEFPENTGELFF
TGTGCCAGCAGCGAGTTCCCCGAGAACACCGGGGAGCTGTTTTTT
>TRBJ2-1|.|TRBV7-2|.
CASSLSGGQDNEQFF
TGTGCCAGCAGCCTATCAGGGGGGCAAGACAATGAGCAGTTCTTC
>TRBJ2-7|TRBD2|TRBV11-3|.
CASSLDFGGSYEQYF
TGTGCCAGCAGCTTAGATTTCGGGGGGTCCTACGAGCAGTACTTC
>TRBJ1-1|.|TRBV11-3|.
CASSLHNTEAFF
TGTGCCAGCAGCTTACACAACACTGAAGCTTTCTTT
>TRBJ2-7|TRBD1|TRBV7-3|.
CASSAQQGAGYEQYF
TGTGCCAGCAGCGCCCAACAGGGGGCGGGCTACGAGCAGTACTTC
>TRBJ2-7|TRBD2|TRBV7-2|.
CASSLGSGLPYEQYF
TGTGCCAGCAGCTTAGGTAGCGGGCTTCCCTACGAGCAGTACTTC
>TRBJ2-3|TRBD2|TRBV6-4|.
CASALAGGFTDTQYF
TGTGCCAGCGCCCTAGCGGGAGGATTTACAGATACGCAGTATTTT
>TRBJ2-1|TRBD1|TRBV6-4|.
CASSAQGQGNYNEQFF
TGTGCCAGCAGTGCACAGGGACAGGGTAACTACAATGAGCAGTTCTTC
>TRBJ1-4|TRBD1|TRBV2|.
CASSGGQGLATNEKLFF
TGTGCCAGCAGTGGGGGACAGGGGTTGGCAACTAATGAAAAACTGTTTTTT
>TRBJ1-2|.|TRBV9|once
CASSRRGFYGYTF
TGTGCCAGCTCCAGGAGGGGATTTTATGGCTACACCTTC
>TRBJ1-4|.|TRBV2|.
CASSEWGRLEKLFF
TGTGCCAGCAGTGAATGGGGCCGGTTGGAAAAACTGTTTTTT
>TRBJ2-1|.|TRBV28|.
CASSSGTNNEQFF
TGTGCCAGCAGTAGCGGGACAAACAATGAGCAGTTCTTC
>TRBJ1-5|.|TRBV30|once
CAWSPGNNEPQHF
TGTGCCTGGAGTCCAGGAAATAACGAGCCCCAGCATTTT
>TRBJ2-7|.|TRBV25-1|.
CASSVPGGVGEQYF
TGTGCCAGCAGCGTGCCCGGGGGAGTGGGGGAGCAGTACTTC
>TRBJ2-1|TRBD1|TRBV7-2|.
CASSPVRGNYNEQFF
TGTGCCAGCAGCCCCGTCAGGGGGAACTACAATGAGCAGTTCTTC
>TRBJ1-4|.|TRBV5-6|.
CASSLVRQSNEKLFF
TGTGCCAGCAGCTTGGTTCGACAGAGTAATGAAAAACTGTTTTTT
>TRBJ2-6|.|TRBV6-5|.
CASCTGYSGANVLTF
TGTGCCAGCTGCACAGGATACTCTGGGGCCAACGTCCTGACTTTC
>TRBJ1-1|.|TRBV6-5|once
CASSYSTGVNRAFF
TGTGCCAGCAGTTACTCGACGGGGGTAAATAGAGCTTTCTTT
>TRBJ1-1|.|TRBV5-1|.
CASSLLGDVNTEAFF
TGCGCCAGCAGCTTGCTTGGGGACGTGAACACTGAAGCTTTCTTT
>TRBJ2-7|TRBD1|TRBV7-2|once
CASSLDRTGFDEQYF
TGTGCCAGCAGCTTAGACAGGACAGGGTTCGACGAGCAGTACTTC
>TRBJ1-3|TRBD1|TRBV9|.
CASSVDPGGNTIYF
TGTGCCAGCAGCGTAGATCCAGGGGGCAACACCATATATTTT
>TRBJ1-3|TRBD1|TRBV6-2/TRBV6-3|.
CASSQTRTGRNSGNTIYF
TGTGCCAGCAGTCAAACTCGGACAGGCCGCAACTCTGGAAACACCATATATTTT
>TRBJ2-1|.|TRBV7-3|.
CASSLGDGYNEQFF
TGTGCCAGCAGTCTGGGGGACGGTTACAATGAGCAGTTCTTC
>TRBJ1-5|TRBD1|TRBV5-6|few
CASSLNRDSLYQPQHF
TGTGCCAGCAGCTTGAACCGGGACAGCCTCTATCAGCCCCAGCATTTT
>TRBJ2-1|TRBD2|TRBV19|.
CATVAGGPNEQFF
TGTGCCACCGTAGCGGGGGGGCCTAATGAGCAGTTCTTC
>TRBJ1-5|.|TRBV29-1|.
CSVAPGGSNQPQHF
TGCAGCGTTGCGCCCGGGGGTAGCAATCAGCCCCAGCATTTT
>TRBJ1-3|.|TRBV30|few
CAWSSDSGNTIYF
TGTGCCTGGAGTTCGGACTCTGGAAACACCATATATTTT
>TRBJ1-1|.|TRBV9|.
CARTRHREAFF
TGTGCCAGGACCCGGCACCGGGAAGCTTTCTTT
>TRBJ1-2|.|TRBV29-1|.
CSVGEGNYGYTF
TGCAGCGTTGGGGAGGGTAACTATGGCTACACCTTC
>TRBJ2-7|.|TRBV19|.
CASSISPRNYEQYF
TGTGCCAGTAGTATTAGCCCTCGAAACTACGAGCAGTACTTC
>TRBJ2-6|TRBD1|TRBV7-2|.
CASSQGGLTSSGANVLTF
TGTGCCAGCAGTCAAGGGGGCTTGACCTCCTCTGGGGCCAACGTCCTGACTTTC
>TRBJ1-1|TRBD1|TRBV7-3|once
CASSLARTGLNTEAFF
TGTGCCAGCAGCTTGGCCCGGACAGGTTTGAACACTGAAGCTTTCTTT
>TRBJ1-1|.|TRBV19|.
CASGQGKATEAFF
TGTGCCAGTGGCCAGGGGAAAGCGACTGAAGCTTTCTTT
>TRBJ2-1|TRBD1|TRBV28|.
CASKLTGYTEQFF
TGTGCCAGCAAACTGACAGGGTATACTGAGCAGTTCTTC
>TRBJ2-5|.|TRBV6-5|.
CASSREAQETQYF
TGTGCCAGCTCGAGGGAGGCCCAAGAGACCCAGTACTTC
>TRBJ2-5|.|TRBV5-4|.
CASSPIRTDEETQYF
TGTGCCAGCAGCCCGATTCGGACAGACGAAGAGACCCAGTACTTC
>TRBJ1-2|TRBD1|TRBV28|.
CATYSRDSYGYTF
TGTGCCACCTACTCCCGGGACAGCTATGGCTACACCTTC
>TRBJ2-5|.|TRBV2|.
CASSRYGGSETQYF
TGTGCCAGCAGTCGTTATGGGGGTTCGGAGACCCAGTACTTC
>TRBJ1-1|.|TRBV19|.
CASTFVGRTEAFF
TGTGCCAGTACATTTGTGGGGAGGACTGAAGCTTTCTTT
>TRBJ2-7|.|TRBV6-5|.
CASSSPATYEQYF
TGTGCCAGCAGTTCCCCAGCAACCTACGAGCAGTACTTC
>TRBJ1-5|.|TRBV7-2|.
CASSLGSSGSQPQHF
TGTGCCAGCAGCTTAGGTTCGTCAGGTAGTCAGCCCCAGCATTTT
>TRBJ1-1|TRBD1|TRBV27|.
CASSPGTVPNTEAFF
TGTGCCAGCAGTCCAGGGACAGTCCCGAACACTGAAGCTTTCTTT